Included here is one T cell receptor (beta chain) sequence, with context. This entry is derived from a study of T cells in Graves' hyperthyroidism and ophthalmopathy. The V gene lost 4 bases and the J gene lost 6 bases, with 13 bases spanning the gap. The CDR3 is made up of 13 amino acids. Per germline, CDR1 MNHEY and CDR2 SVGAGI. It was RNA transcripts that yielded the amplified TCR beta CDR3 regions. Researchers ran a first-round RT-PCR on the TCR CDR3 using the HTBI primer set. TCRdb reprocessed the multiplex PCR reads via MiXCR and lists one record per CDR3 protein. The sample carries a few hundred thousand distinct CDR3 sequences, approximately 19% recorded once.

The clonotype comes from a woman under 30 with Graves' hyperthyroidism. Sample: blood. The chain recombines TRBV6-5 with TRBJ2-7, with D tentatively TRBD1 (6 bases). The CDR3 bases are TGTGCCAGCAGTTCCAACCCGACAGGCGAGCAGTACTTC. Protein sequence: CASSSNPTGEQYF.